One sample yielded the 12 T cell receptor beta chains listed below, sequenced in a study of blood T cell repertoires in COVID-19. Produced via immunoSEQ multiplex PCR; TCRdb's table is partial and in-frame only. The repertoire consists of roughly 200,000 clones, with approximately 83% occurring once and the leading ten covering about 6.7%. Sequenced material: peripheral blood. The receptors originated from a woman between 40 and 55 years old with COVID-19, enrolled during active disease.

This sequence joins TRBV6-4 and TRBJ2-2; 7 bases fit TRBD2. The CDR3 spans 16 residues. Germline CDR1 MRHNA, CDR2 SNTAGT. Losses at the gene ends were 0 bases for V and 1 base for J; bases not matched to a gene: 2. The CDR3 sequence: CASSDSASGNTGELFF. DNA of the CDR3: TGTGCCAGCAGTGACTCGGCTAGCGGGAACACCGGGGAGCTGTTTTTT.

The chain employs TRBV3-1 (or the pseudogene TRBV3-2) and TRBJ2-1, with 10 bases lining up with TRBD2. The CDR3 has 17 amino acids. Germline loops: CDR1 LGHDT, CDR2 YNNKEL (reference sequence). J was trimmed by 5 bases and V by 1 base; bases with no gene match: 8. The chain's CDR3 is CASSQATGTSDHNEQFF. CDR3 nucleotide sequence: TGTGCCAGCAGCCAAGCTACCGGGACTAGCGACCACAATGAGCAGTTCTTC.

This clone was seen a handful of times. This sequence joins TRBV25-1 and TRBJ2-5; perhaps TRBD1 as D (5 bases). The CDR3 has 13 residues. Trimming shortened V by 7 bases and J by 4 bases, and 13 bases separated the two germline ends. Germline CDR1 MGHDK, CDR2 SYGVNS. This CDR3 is CASKWSQGETQYF. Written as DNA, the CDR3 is TGTGCCAGCAAGTGGAGTCAGGGAGAGACCCAGTACTTC.

The CDR3 protein is CASSSGLLDGYTF. CDR3 nucleotides: TGTGCCAGCTCGTCCGGACTACTCGATGGCTACACCTTC. J is TRBJ1-2 and V is TRBV18; no clear D. CDR3 length: 13 amino acids. Germline V gene sequence: CDR1 KGHSH, CDR2 LQKENI. Trimming stripped 6 bases from V and 6 bases from J, with 14 bases between.

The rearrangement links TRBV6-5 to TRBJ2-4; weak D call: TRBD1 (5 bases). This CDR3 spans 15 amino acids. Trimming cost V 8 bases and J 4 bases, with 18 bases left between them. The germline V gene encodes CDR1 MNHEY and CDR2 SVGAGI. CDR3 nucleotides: TGTGCCAGCTTAGGGGCCGGAGAGGTGAAAAACATTCAGTACTTC. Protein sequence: CASLGAGEVKNIQYF.

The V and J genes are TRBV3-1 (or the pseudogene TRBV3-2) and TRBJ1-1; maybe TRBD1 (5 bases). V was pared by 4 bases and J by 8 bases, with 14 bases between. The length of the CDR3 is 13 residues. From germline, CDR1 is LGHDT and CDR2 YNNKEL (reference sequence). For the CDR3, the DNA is TGTGCCAGCAGCCGCACACGGACAAACGAAGCTTTCTTT. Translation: CASSRTRTNEAFF.

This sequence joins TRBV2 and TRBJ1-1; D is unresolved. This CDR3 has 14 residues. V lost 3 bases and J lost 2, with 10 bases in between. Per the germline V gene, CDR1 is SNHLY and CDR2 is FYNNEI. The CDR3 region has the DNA TGTGCCAGCAGTGAGGGCAGAACTAACACTGAAGCTTTCTTT. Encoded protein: CASSEGRTNTEAFF. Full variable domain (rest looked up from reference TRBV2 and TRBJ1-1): EPEVTQTPSHQVTQMGQEVILRCVPISNHLYFYWYRQILGQKVEFLVSFYNNEISEKSEIFDDQFSVERPDGSNFTLKIRSTKLEDSAMYFCASSEGRTNTEAFFGQGTRLTVV.

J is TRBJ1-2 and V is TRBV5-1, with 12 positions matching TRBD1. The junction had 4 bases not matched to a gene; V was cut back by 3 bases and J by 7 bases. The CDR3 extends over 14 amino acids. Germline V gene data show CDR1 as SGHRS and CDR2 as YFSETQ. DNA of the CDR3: TGCGCCAGCAGCTGGGGACAGGGGGCTGGTGGCTACACCTTC. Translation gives CASSWGQGAGGYTF.

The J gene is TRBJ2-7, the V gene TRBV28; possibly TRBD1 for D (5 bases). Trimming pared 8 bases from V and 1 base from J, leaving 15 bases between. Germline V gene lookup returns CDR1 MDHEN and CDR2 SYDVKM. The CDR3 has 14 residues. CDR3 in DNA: TGTGCCAGCCGTTCCTTTAAGGGGTCCTACGAGCAGTACTTC. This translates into CASRSFKGSYEQYF. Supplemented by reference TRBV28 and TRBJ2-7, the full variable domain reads DVKVTQSSRYLVKRTGEKVFLECVQDMDHENMFWYRQDPGLGLRLIYFSYDVKMKEKGDIPEGYSVSREKKERFSLILESASTNQTSMYLCASRSFKGSYEQYFGPGTRLTVT.

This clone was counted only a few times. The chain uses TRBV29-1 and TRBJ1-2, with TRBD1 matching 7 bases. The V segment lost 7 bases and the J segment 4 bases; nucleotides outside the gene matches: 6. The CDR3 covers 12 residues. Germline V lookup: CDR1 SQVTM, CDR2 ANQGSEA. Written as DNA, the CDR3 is TGCAGCGGGGGACAGCTCCTCTATGGCTACACCTTC. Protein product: CSGGQLLYGYTF.

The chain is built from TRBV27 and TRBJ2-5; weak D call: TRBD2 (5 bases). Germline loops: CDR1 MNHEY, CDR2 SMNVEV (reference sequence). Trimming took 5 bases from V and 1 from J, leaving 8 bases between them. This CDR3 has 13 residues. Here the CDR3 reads CASSRRGQETQYF. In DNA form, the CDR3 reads TGTGCCAGCAGTAGACGGGGCCAAGAGACCCAGTACTTC.

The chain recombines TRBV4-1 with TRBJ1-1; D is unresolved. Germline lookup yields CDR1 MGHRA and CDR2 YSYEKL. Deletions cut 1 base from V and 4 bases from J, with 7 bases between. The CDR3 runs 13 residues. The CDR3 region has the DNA TGCGCCAGCAGCCAAGGACTGAGCACTGAAGCTTTCTTT. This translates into CASSQGLSTEAFF.